The next 22 T cell receptor beta chains were all read from a single sample in a study of beta chain features in type 1 diabetes. Expressed TCRB transcripts got sequenced, as all isolated RNA was reverse transcribed. Here immunoSEQ multiplex PCR was the method, and the copy in TCRdb shows in-frame clones only, minus some. In the table there are approximately 250,000 clones, 9% to 10% of which are singletons. The sequenced material came from naive CD4+ T cells from blood. The receptors originated from a woman younger than 35 in good health.

This clone was seen only a few times. The chain has TRBV30 and TRBJ2-5, with TRBD2 as a possible D gene (5 bases). CDR3 length: 15 amino acids. Between the trimmed V and J ends, which lost 0 bases and 1 base, there was a span of 12 bases. Germline V gene sequence: CDR1 GTSNPN, CDR2 SVGIG (reference sequence). In nucleotides, the CDR3 is TGTGCCTGGAGTGTCTTCGGAGGACCCCAAGAGACCCAGTACTTC. This sequence encodes CAWSVFGGPQETQYF. Filled out from reference TRBV30 and TRBJ2-5, the complete variable domain reads SQTIHQWPATLVQPVGSPLSLECTVEGTSNPNLYWYRQAAGRGLQLLFYSVGIGQISSEVPQNLSASRPQDRQFILSSKKLLLSDSGFYLCAWSVFGGPQETQYFGPGTRLLVL.

The DNA of the CDR3 is TGCGCCAGCAGCCTTGGAGGGGGGGGAAACACAGATACGCAGTATTTT. Translation gives CASSLGGGGNTDTQYF. J is TRBJ2-3 and V is TRBV5-1; D possibly corresponds to TRBD2 (7 bases). The CDR3 length is 16 residues. Trimming left V 4 bases short and J 2 bases short, with 17 bases between. Germline V gives CDR1 SGHRS, CDR2 YFSETQ.

This clone was picked up a small number of times. The chain has TRBV2 and TRBJ2-3; a weak D match, TRBD2 (6 bases). CDR1 and CDR2 (germline): SNHLY, FYNNEI. The CDR3 is 15 amino acids. V was pared by 6 bases and J by 1 base, with 14 bases between. For the CDR3, the DNA is TGTGCCAGCAGGCCCATTATAGCGGGCACAGATACGCAGTATTTT. As protein: CASRPIIAGTDTQYF.

The chain has TRBV4-2 and TRBJ2-7; 10 bases map to TRBD1. The CDR3 contains 15 residues. The germline V gene has CDR1 LGHNA and CDR2 YNFKEQ. V shed 0 bases, J shed 5 bases, and the junction held 4 bases outside the gene matches. In DNA form, the CDR3 reads TGTGCCAGCAGCCAAGATGGGACAGGGGACAACGAGCAGTACTTC. This encodes CASSQDGTGDNEQYF.

This chain joins TRBV30 and TRBJ2-7; maybe TRBD2 (5 bases). The CDR3 length is 15 residues. Germline V gene data show CDR1 as GTSNPN and CDR2 as SVGIG (reference sequence). V was clipped by 0 bases and J by 0 bases, with 12 bases between them. The DNA for the CDR3 is TGTGCCTGGAGTGTATCGGCCGGGGTCTCCTACGAGCAGTACTTC. It is translated as CAWSVSAGVSYEQYF.

This clone was picked up a small number of times. The gene calls are TRBV28 and TRBJ2-3; D call uncertain. The CDR3 runs to 12 residues. The V and J ends lost 6 bases and 0 bases respectively, with 4 bases between them. From germline, CDR1 is MDHEN and CDR2 SYDVKM. The CDR3: CASSPSTDTQYF. The CDR3 coding sequence is TGTGCCAGCAGCCCAAGCACAGATACGCAGTATTTT.

The table lists this clone with a few counts. This chain uses TRBV25-1 with TRBJ1-5, with D tentatively TRBD1 (5 bases). CDR1 and CDR2 from the germline V gene are MGHDK and SYGVNS. The CDR3 runs 14 residues. Trimming stripped 5 bases from V and 5 bases from J, with 13 bases between. CDR3: CASSWEGVDQPQHF. CDR3 nucleotides: TGTGCCAGCAGTTGGGAAGGGGTGGATCAGCCCCAGCATTTT.

The rearrangement uses TRBV19 and TRBJ2-7; D possibly corresponds to TRBD1 (6 bases). Germline CDR1 is LNHDA and CDR2 is SQIVND (reference sequence). CDR3 length: 15 residues. Trimming removed 6 bases at V and 1 base at J, with 16 bases between. The CDR3 protein is CASSPAGAKSYEQYF. CDR3 bases: TGTGCCAGTAGCCCCGCAGGGGCCAAATCCTACGAGCAGTACTTC.

This clone was recorded a few times. This rearrangement joins TRBV27 to TRBJ1-3; D remains unclear. Per the germline V gene, CDR1 is MNHEY and CDR2 is SMNVEV (reference sequence). The V and J ends lost 5 bases and 0 bases respectively, with 8 bases between them. This CDR3 spans 14 amino acids. CDR3 coding DNA: TGTGCCAGCAGTCTGTCTTCCTCTGGAAACACCATATATTTT. It codes for CASSLSSSGNTIYF.

This clone appeared a few times. The chain uses TRBV30 and TRBJ1-1; the D gene is possibly TRBD1 (6 bases). The CDR3 extends over 13 amino acids. CDR1 is GTSNPN and CDR2 is SVGIG in the germline V gene (reference sequence). V was trimmed by 5 bases and J by 0 bases, leaving 10 bases between them. The DNA of the CDR3 is TGTGCCTGGGGGGACAATCTGAACACTGAAGCTTTCTTT. Protein sequence: CAWGDNLNTEAFF.

The chain employs TRBV25-1 and TRBJ1-5, with 7 positions matching TRBD1. J was trimmed by 6 bases and V by 4 bases; bases with no gene match: 12. The CDR3 runs to 16 residues. The germline V gene encodes CDR1 MGHDK and CDR2 SYGVNS. The CDR3, as DNA: TGTGCCAGCAGTGGAACGACAGGGCCTGTGAGTCAGCCCCAGCATTTT. Its protein product is CASSGTTGPVSQPQHF.

A few counts support this clone. The chain has TRBV7-9 and TRBJ1-1, with D tentatively TRBD1 (5 bases). The length of the CDR3 is 14 residues. V lost 5 bases and J 11 bases, leaving 21 bases between the germline ends. CDR1 is SEHNR, CDR2 FQNEAQ, per germline (reference sequence). The CDR3 DNA is TGTGCCAGCAGCCACCGGGGGGGGGATTTCGGCGCTTTCTTT. It translates to CASSHRGGDFGAFF.

This clone showed up just a few times. The CDR3 bases are TGTGCCAGCAGCTCGTACACTGAAGCTTTCTTT. Its protein is CASSSYTEAFF. The rearrangement joins TRBV7-9 to TRBJ1-1, with D unclear. In germline, CDR1 is SEHNR, CDR2 FQNEAQ (reference sequence). V lost 4 bases, J lost 3 bases, and 3 bases lay in between. The CDR3 length is 11 residues.

This clone was seen more than once but under ten times. The chain has TRBV5-1 and TRBJ2-1; D uncertain. CDR1 SGHRS and CDR2 YFSETQ come from the germline V gene. The CDR3 contains 13 residues. V lost 3 bases, J lost 11 bases, and 15 bases lay in between. The CDR3 loop is CASSSTPTGKQFF. DNA of the CDR3: TGCGCCAGCAGCTCGACCCCGACTGGAAAGCAGTTCTTC.

This chain uses TRBV6-1 with TRBJ2-7, with D possibly matching TRBD2 (6 bases). The CDR3 contains 14 residues. V lost 2 bases and J lost 2, with 10 bases in between. CDR1 MNHNS and CDR2 SASEGT come from the germline V gene. The CDR3 loop is CASSETGAAYEQYF. In DNA form, the CDR3 reads TGTGCCAGCAGTGAAACGGGAGCTGCCTACGAGCAGTACTTC.

V and J are TRBV5-4 and TRBJ1-6; TRBD1 agrees at 7 bases. The germline CDR1 and CDR2 sequences are SGHNT and YYREEE (reference sequence). V dropped 4 bases and J dropped 9; count of bases not matched to a gene: 13. The CDR3 covers 16 residues. For the CDR3, the DNA is TGTGCCAGCAGCATAAGTCCGACAGGGTTGGGTTCACCCCTCCACTTT. It specifies CASSISPTGLGSPLHF.

This sequence joins TRBV5-1 and TRBJ2-3; TRBD2 is a possible D gene (5 bases). CDR1 and CDR2 (germline): SGHRS, YFSETQ. The CDR3 is 16 residues long. V was shortened by 0 bases and J by 0 bases, with 11 bases between the two germline ends. The CDR3 coding sequence is TGCGCCAGCAGCTTGGACAGCGGAGCTAGCACAGATACGCAGTATTTT. It codes for CASSLDSGASTDTQYF.

The gene calls are TRBV6-6 and TRBJ2-7; possibly TRBD2 for D (6 bases). Deletions cut 0 bases from V and 7 bases from J, with 13 bases between. Germline CDR1 is MNHNY and CDR2 is SVGAGI (reference sequence). The CDR3 length is 14 residues. CDR3 amino acids: CASSYSTWGVEQYF. CDR3 in DNA: TGTGCCAGCAGTTACTCGACTTGGGGGGTAGAGCAGTACTTC.

This clone was seen only a few times. This chain uses TRBV6-1 with TRBJ2-6, with unresolved D. CDR3 length: 13 residues. Germline-derived CDR1 and CDR2 are MNHNS and SASEGT. V was clipped by 8 bases and J by 5 bases, with 10 bases between them. DNA of the CDR3: TGTGCCAGCCGTAGAATAAGGGCCAACGTCCTGACTTTC. Its protein is CASRRIRANVLTF.

In this sample, this clone turned up many times. This chain joins TRBV5-4 and TRBJ2-7; TRBD1 is a possible D gene (6 bases). The CDR3 length is 14 residues. CDR1 is SGHNT, CDR2 YYREEE, per germline (reference sequence). V shed 1 base and J shed 5 bases, with 13 bases lying between them. CDR3 loop: CASSLYQGTHEQYF. The CDR3 DNA follows: TGTGCCAGCAGCTTGTATCAGGGGACCCACGAGCAGTACTTC.

The chain couples TRBV14 to TRBJ1-6; 8 nucleotides agree with TRBD1. The CDR3 runs to 15 residues. Trimming took 2 bases from V and 7 from J; bases not matched to a gene: 4. CDR1 SGHDN and CDR2 FVKESK come from the germline V gene. The CDR3 region is CASSQLTGENSPLHF. As DNA, the CDR3 is TGTGCCAGCAGCCAACTGACAGGGGAGAATTCACCCCTCCACTTT.

A few counts support this clone. The gene calls are TRBV15 and TRBJ2-1, with a weak D call TRBD2 (7 bases). V dropped 2 bases and J dropped 8 bases, with 16 bases sitting between them. The CDR3 length is 15 residues. Germline CDR1 and CDR2: LNHNV and YYDKDF (reference sequence). The DNA for the CDR3 is TGTGCCACCAGCAGAAATAGCGCGGGGGCTGATGAGCAGTTCTTC. It is translated as CATSRNSAGADEQFF.